This T cell receptor beta chain was sequenced in a study of blood T cell repertoires in COVID-19. For the study at large: Spain, Italy and the United States supplied samples that represented acute and convalescent COVID-19. Sources were T cells, B-cell-depleted T cells, or PBMCs; the material itself was cDNA or gDNA.

The germline V gene has CDR1 WNHNN and CDR2 SYGVQD (reference sequence). The CDR3 runs 17 residues. Trimming cost V 3 bases and J 4 bases; bases outside gene matches: 6. As handled by the study authors: Nucleated cell number was recorded as an estimate derived from reference gene primer amplification. Some clones are missing from TCRdb's copy, which holds only in-frame ones; the method was immunoSEQ multiplex PCR. The DNA gave D and trimming, while V, J and clone size come from that table. The sample carries roughly 110,000 clones, approximately 89% recorded once. V is TRBV10-1 and J is TRBJ2-2, with TRBD2 identical over 12 bases. Input material: peripheral blood. This clonotype was sampled from a man aged 35-49 years with acute or convalescent COVID-19. Here the CDR3 DNA reads TGCGCCAGCAGTGATGCTAGCGGGAGGGCGGGCACCGGGGAGCTGTTTTTT. Encoded protein: CASSDASGRAGTGELFF.